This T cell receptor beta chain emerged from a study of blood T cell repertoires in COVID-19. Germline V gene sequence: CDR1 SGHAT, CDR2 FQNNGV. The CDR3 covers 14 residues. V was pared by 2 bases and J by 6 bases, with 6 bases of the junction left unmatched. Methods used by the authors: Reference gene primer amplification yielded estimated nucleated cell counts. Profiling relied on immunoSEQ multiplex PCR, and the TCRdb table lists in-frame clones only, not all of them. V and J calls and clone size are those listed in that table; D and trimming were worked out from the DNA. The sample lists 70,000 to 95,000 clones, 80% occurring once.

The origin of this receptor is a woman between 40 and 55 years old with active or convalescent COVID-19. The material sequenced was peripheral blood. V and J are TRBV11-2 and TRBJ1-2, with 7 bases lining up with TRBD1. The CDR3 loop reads CASSLIRQGDGYTF. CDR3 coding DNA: TGTGCCAGCAGCTTAATTCGACAGGGTGATGGCTACACCTTC. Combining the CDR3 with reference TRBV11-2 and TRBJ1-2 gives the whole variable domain EAGVAQSPRYKIIEKRQSVAFWCNPISGHATLYWYQQILGQGPKLLIQFQNNGVVDDSQLPKDRFSAERLKGVDSTLKIQPAKLEDSAVYLCASSLIRQGDGYTFGSGTRLTVV.